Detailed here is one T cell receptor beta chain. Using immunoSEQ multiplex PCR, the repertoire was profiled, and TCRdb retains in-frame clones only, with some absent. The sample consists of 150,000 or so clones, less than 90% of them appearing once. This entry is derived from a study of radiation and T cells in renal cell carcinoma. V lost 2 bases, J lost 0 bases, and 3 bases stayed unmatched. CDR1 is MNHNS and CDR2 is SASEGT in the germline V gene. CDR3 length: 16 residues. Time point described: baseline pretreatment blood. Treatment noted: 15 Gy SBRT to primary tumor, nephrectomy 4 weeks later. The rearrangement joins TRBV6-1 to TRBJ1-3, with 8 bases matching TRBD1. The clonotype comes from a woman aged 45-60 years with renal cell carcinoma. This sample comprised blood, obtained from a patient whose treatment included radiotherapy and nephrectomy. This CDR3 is CASSEQGAISGNTIYF. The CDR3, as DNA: TGTGCCAGCAGTGAACAGGGGGCGATCTCTGGAAACACCATATATTTT.